Listed here are 31 T cell receptor beta chains from one sample, sequenced in a study of T cell changes during pregnancy in multiple sclerosis. Repertoires were generated with immunoSEQ multiplex PCR, while TCRdb's copy carries only in-frame clones and drops some. The sample carries 67,000 or so clones, almost 95% recorded once. Specimen: CD8+ T cells from peripheral blood mononuclear cells, collected in the third trimester of pregnancy. The receptor source for this set is a female donor in good health, enrolled as a control in a pregnancy study.

The chain links TRBV27 to TRBJ1-1; no clear D gene. Trimming left V 7 bases short and J 3 bases short, with 6 bases between. The CDR3 totals 11 residues. Germline V gives CDR1 MNHEY, CDR2 SMNVEV (reference sequence). CDR3 loop: CASTPDTEAFF. CDR3 bases: TGTGCCAGCACTCCAGACACTGAAGCTTTCTTT.

V gene TRBV6-4 combines with J gene TRBJ1-2; tentative D call: TRBD1 (6 bases). Trimming took off 3 bases at V and 7 bases at J, with 15 bases between the two ends. There are 14 residues in the CDR3. CDR1 is MRHNA, CDR2 SNTAGT, per germline. The CDR3: CASSDSQGRGGYTF. The CDR3 coding sequence is TGTGCCAGCAGTGATTCTCAGGGGAGGGGTGGCTACACCTTC.

The chain has TRBV11-3 and TRBJ2-3; D gene ambiguous. V was pared by 5 bases and J by 3 bases, with 9 bases between. The CDR3 runs 13 residues. CDR1 and CDR2 (germline): SGHNT, YENEEA. CDR3 sequence (DNA): TGTGCCAGCAGCCTGCTGACAACAGATACGCAGTATTTT. Protein product: CASSLLTTDTQYF.

Points on this clone: The junction and the germline gene differ at one end; a read error may be behind it. The CDR3 spells CASGLAGTDEQYF. CDR3 bases: TGTGCCAGCGGTTTGGCGGGAACGGACGAGCAGTACTTC. J is TRBJ2-7 and V is TRBV27, with a tentative D call TRBD2 (6 bases). Germline V CDR1 and CDR2: MNHEY, SMNVEV (reference sequence). The CDR3 is 13 amino acids.

The chain links TRBV19 to TRBJ2-7; 8 bases map to TRBD1. Germline CDR1 reads LNHDA; CDR2 reads SQIVND (reference sequence). The length of the CDR3 is 15 residues. V was pared by 1 base and J by 9 bases, with 11 bases of the junction left unmatched. The CDR3 DNA reads as TGTGCCAGTAGTATAGCCCAGGGGGCGCAGGATCGGCAGTACTTC. Encoded protein: CASSIAQGAQDRQYF.

This chain joins TRBV19 and TRBJ1-1, with D perhaps matching TRBD1 (5 bases). Trimming took 0 bases from V and 1 from J, leaving 6 bases between them. Germline V lookup: CDR1 LNHDA, CDR2 SQIVND (reference sequence). The CDR3 is 14 residues long. The CDR3 bases are TGTGCCAGTAGTATAGAGGGGCAGAACACTGAAGCTTTCTTT. Translated, it gives CASSIEGQNTEAFF.

This chain joins TRBV6-5 and TRBJ1-3; D remains unclear. The CDR3 length is 14 residues. Looked up from germline, CDR1 is MNHEY and CDR2 is SVGAGI. DNA of the CDR3: TGTGCTGCGGCGGCCGGGGTCTCTGGAAACACCATATATTTT. Translation gives CAAAAGVSGNTIYF.

The chain recombines TRBV7-6 with TRBJ1-1; unclear D gene. Germline CDR1 and CDR2: SGHVS and FNYEAQ. Deletions cut 7 bases from V and 2 bases from J, with 11 bases between. The CDR3 consists of 13 residues. CDR3 protein: CASTSSRNTEAFF. The CDR3 DNA reads as TGTGCCAGCACCTCCAGTCGCAACACTGAAGCTTTCTTT. Drawing the rest from reference TRBV7-6 and TRBJ1-1, the complete variable domain is GAGVSQSPRYKVTKRGQDVALRCDPISGHVSLYWYRQALGQGPEFLTYFNYEAQQDKSGLPNDRFSAERPEGSISTLTIQRTEQRDSAMYRCASTSSRNTEAFFGQGTRLTVV.

The V call is TRBV6-1, the J call TRBJ1-1, with D maybe TRBD1 (6 bases). Germline V gene sequence: CDR1 MNHNS, CDR2 SASEGT. Deletions cut 1 base from V and 5 bases from J, with 17 bases between. The CDR3 covers 16 residues. The CDR3 DNA reads TGTGCCAGCAGTGAAGGTCGGGGCAGGGGAGGGACTGAAGCTTTCTTT. Translated: CASSEGRGRGGTEAFF.

V usage is TRBV4-2 and J usage is TRBJ2-7, with 9 bases matching TRBD2. Germline values: CDR1 LGHNA, CDR2 YNFKEQ. The length of the CDR3 is 16 residues. V shed 3 bases and J 2 bases; nucleotides not matched to a gene: 8. Here the CDR3 reads CASSQYLAGPTYEQYF. Here the CDR3 DNA reads TGTGCCAGCAGCCAGTACCTAGCGGGGCCTACCTACGAGCAGTACTTC.

The chain uses TRBV5-4 and TRBJ1-2; 8 bases map to TRBD1. CDR1 and CDR2 from the germline V gene are SGHNT and YYREEE (reference sequence). This CDR3 has 13 amino acids. Losses at the gene ends were 3 bases for V and 6 bases for J; bases not matched to a gene: 4. CDR3 loop: CASSSDRVDGYTF. CDR3 bases: TGTGCCAGCAGCTCGGACAGGGTTGATGGCTACACCTTC.

The genes are TRBV6-1 and TRBJ1-2; TRBD1 might be the D (6 bases). Germline assignment: CDR1 MNHNS and CDR2 SASEGT. The V end lost 3 bases, the J end lost 8 bases, and 22 bases lay between the germline ends. The CDR3 is 16 residues long. This chain's CDR3 is CASSERGGDEVEGYTF. The CDR3 DNA sequence: TGTGCCAGCAGTGAGAGAGGGGGGGACGAAGTTGAGGGCTACACCTTC.

The chain employs TRBV30 and TRBJ1-2, with D possibly TRBD1 on 5 matching bases. Trimming removed 3 bases at V and 8 bases at J, with 16 bases between. Germline V gene lookup returns CDR1 GTSNPN and CDR2 SVGIG (reference sequence). This CDR3 has 13 amino acids. CDR3 bases: TGTGCCTGGAGCTGGACGGGGGGAGGAGGCTACACCTTC. Amino acid sequence: CAWSWTGGGGYTF.

The chain joins TRBV4-3 to TRBJ2-3; D not resolved. The CDR3 runs to 12 residues. The V and J ends lost 4 bases and 3 bases respectively, with 5 bases between them. Germline V gene sequence: CDR1 LGHNA, CDR2 YSLEER. In DNA, the CDR3 is TGCGCCAGCAGCCGTAGAACAGATACGCAGTATTTT. Amino acid sequence: CASSRRTDTQYF.

The chain employs TRBV13 and TRBJ1-1; weak D call: TRBD1 (5 bases). CDR3 length equals 13 residues. Germline V gene sequence: CDR1 PRHDT, CDR2 FYEKMQ (reference sequence). V lost 5 bases to trimming and J lost 4 bases, with 11 bases between them. CDR3 amino acids: CASSQGASTEAFF. The CDR3, as DNA: TGTGCCAGCAGCCAAGGGGCAAGCACTGAAGCTTTCTTT.

The chain couples TRBV7-9 to TRBJ1-5; D is perhaps TRBD1 (5 bases). Germline assignment: CDR1 SEHNR and CDR2 FQNEAQ (reference sequence). V was clipped by 1 base and J by 3 bases, with 7 bases between them. The CDR3 is 14 residues long. CDR3 in DNA: TGTGCCAGCAGCTTAGGGGGCCTCAATCAGCCCCAGCATTTT. Encoded protein: CASSLGGLNQPQHF.

The chain combines TRBV4-3 with TRBJ1-1; D is unclear. Trimming took 1 base from V and 8 from J, leaving 17 bases between them. The germline V gene encodes CDR1 LGHNA and CDR2 YSLEER. This CDR3 has 15 amino acids. The CDR3 sequence: CASSQGRVRNPEAFF. The CDR3 bases are TGCGCCAGCAGCCAAGGTCGGGTGAGGAATCCCGAAGCTTTCTTT.

The rearrangement joins TRBV5-1 to TRBJ2-2; TRBD1 matches at 8 bases. V lost 4 bases, J lost 7 bases, and 9 bases stayed unmatched. Germline V gene data show CDR1 as SGHRS and CDR2 as YFSETQ. This CDR3 contains 15 residues. Written as DNA, the CDR3 is TGCGCCAGCAGCCTAGGACAGGGTATCGACGGGGAGCTGTTTTTT. Translating gives CASSLGQGIDGELFF.

This chain links TRBV4-1 with TRBJ1-5; TRBD1 aligns across 9 bases. This CDR3 spans 15 amino acids. Per the germline V gene, CDR1 is MGHRA and CDR2 is YSYEKL. V lost 1 base, J lost 11 bases, and 9 bases stayed unmatched. The CDR3 bases are TGCGCCAGCAGCCAAGCGCGGACAGGGGAGATGGCCCAGCATTTT. Encoded protein: CASSQARTGEMAQHF.

This rearrangement joins TRBV30 to TRBJ1-1; 7 nucleotides agree with TRBD1. Unmatched junction bases numbered 3, after V lost 7 bases and J lost 4 bases. The germline V gene has CDR1 GTSNPN and CDR2 SVGIG (reference sequence). CDR3 length equals 11 residues. CDR3 sequence: CASSGGTEAFF. In DNA form, the CDR3 reads TGTGCCTCCTCAGGGGGCACTGAAGCTTTCTTT.

This chain joins TRBV14 and TRBJ2-7; the D gene is possibly TRBD1 (6 bases). Trimming took off 3 bases at V and 0 bases at J, with 21 bases between the two ends. Germline V gene data show CDR1 as SGHDN and CDR2 as FVKESK. The CDR3 consists of 18 residues. In DNA form, the CDR3 reads TGTGCCAGCAGCCAGAGTCTAGGACAGCCAAAAATCTCCTACGAGCAGTACTTC. Amino acids: CASSQSLGQPKISYEQYF.

The chain carries TRBV2 and TRBJ2-5; 7 bases fit TRBD1. This CDR3 region has 15 residues. Trimming took 3 bases from V and 0 from J; bases not matched to a gene: 4. Germline CDR1 is SNHLY and CDR2 is FYNNEI. The CDR3 coding sequence is TGTGCCAGCAGTGATGGGACAGATAACCAAGAGACCCAGTACTTC. Protein sequence: CASSDGTDNQETQYF. Together with reference TRBV2 and TRBJ2-5, the CDR3 gives the full variable domain: EPEVTQTPSHQVTQMGQEVILRCVPISNHLYFYWYRQILGQKVEFLVSFYNNEISEKSEIFDDQFSVERPDGSNFTLKIRSTKLEDSAMYFCASSDGTDNQETQYFGPGTRLLVL.

V is TRBV27 and J is TRBJ2-3; 7 positions agree with TRBD2. Trimming took 4 bases from V and 2 from J; bases not matched to a gene: 15. CDR3 size: 18 residues. Germline CDR1 reads MNHEY; CDR2 reads SMNVEV (reference sequence). This CDR3 is CASSSPWRGTTNTDTQYF. The DNA of the CDR3 is TGTGCCAGCAGTTCTCCCTGGCGGGGGACTACAAACACAGATACGCAGTATTTT.

This chain connects TRBV10-3 to TRBJ2-7; 9 bases align to TRBD1. The length of the CDR3 is 15 residues. Germline V CDR1 and CDR2: ENHRY, SYGVKD. Trimming at V came to 2 bases and at J to 3 bases, leaving 5 bases not matched to a gene. CDR3: CAISEGDRENYEQYF. DNA for the CDR3: TGTGCCATCAGTGAGGGGGACAGGGAAAACTACGAGCAGTACTTC.

The chain links TRBV7-2 to TRBJ2-3; maybe TRBD2 (6 bases). Per germline, CDR1 SGHTA and CDR2 FQGNSA. The V gene lost 3 bases and the J gene lost 2 bases, with 12 bases spanning the gap. The CDR3 length is 15 residues. The CDR3 protein is CASSLAGSYTDTQYF. Here the CDR3 DNA reads TGTGCCAGCAGCTTGGCGGGGTCTTACACAGATACGCAGTATTTT. The full variable domain, in which reference TRBV7-2 and TRBJ2-3 provide the parts outside the CDR3, is GAGVSQSPSNKVTEKGKDVELRCDPISGHTALYWYRQSLGQGLEFLIYFQGNSAPDKSGLPSDRFSAERTGGSVSTLTIQRTQQEDSAVYLCASSLAGSYTDTQYFGPGTRLTVL.

The chain carries TRBV19 and TRBJ1-3, with 7 positions matching TRBD1. CDR3 length: 15 amino acids. Germline V gene data show CDR1 as LNHDA and CDR2 as SQIVND (reference sequence). With V trimmed by 7 bases and J by 0 bases, 6 bases remained unmatched. DNA of the CDR3: TGTGCCAGTATATCTTGGGACAGCTCTGGAAACACCATATATTTT. Its protein product is CASISWDSSGNTIYF.

The rearrangement links TRBV7-9 to TRBJ2-7; maybe TRBD1 (5 bases). V was trimmed by 9 bases and J by 3 bases, leaving 15 bases between them. The germline V gene has CDR1 SEHNR and CDR2 FQNEAQ (reference sequence). The CDR3 is 13 residues long. CDR3 region: CASDSSVGYEQYF. CDR3 DNA sequence: TGTGCCAGTGACAGTTCAGTCGGCTACGAGCAGTACTTC.

The chain couples TRBV4-1 to TRBJ2-3; 10 bases match TRBD1. Germline V gives CDR1 MGHRA, CDR2 YSYEKL. Trimming cost V 4 bases and J 0 bases; bases outside gene matches: 1. The CDR3 sequence is 15 residues long. The CDR3 sequence is CASSPGQGSTDTQYF. The CDR3 DNA reads as TGCGCCAGCAGCCCGGGACAGGGGAGCACAGATACGCAGTATTTT.

The genes are TRBV10-3 and TRBJ2-7, with a weak D call TRBD1 (6 bases). V dropped 3 bases and J dropped 1 base, with 10 bases sitting between them. Germline V gene data show CDR1 as ENHRY and CDR2 as SYGVKD. CDR3 size: 14 residues. The CDR3 loop is CAISDPGQSYEQYF. As DNA, the CDR3 is TGTGCCATCAGTGACCCGGGACAATCCTACGAGCAGTACTTC.

This clone was recorded only once. This chain links TRBV7-2 with TRBJ1-2; D remains ambiguous. The CDR3 extends over 16 amino acids. The germline V gene encodes CDR1 SGHTA and CDR2 FQGNSA. Trimming stripped 0 bases from V and 4 bases from J, with 15 bases between. Here the CDR3 DNA reads TGTGCCAGCAGCTTAGCGCTGAGGGATCGGAGCTATGGCTACACCTTC. Protein sequence: CASSLALRDRSYGYTF.

The rearrangement links TRBV30 to TRBJ2-1; D unresolved. The V end lost 5 bases, the J end lost 4 bases, and 12 bases lay between the germline ends. The germline V gene has CDR1 GTSNPN and CDR2 SVGIG (reference sequence). CDR3 length: 13 amino acids. In DNA form, the CDR3 reads TGTGCCTGGTTGAGACTCACATACAATGAGCAGTTCTTC. Its translation is CAWLRLTYNEQFF.